A selection of T cell receptor beta chains follows, all from one sample in a study of shared clonotypes between healthy human individuals. TCRdb's table, derived via immunoSEQ multiplex PCR, lists solely in-frame clones and lacks some. The sample comprises about 1 million clones, about 75% of which are singletons, and roughly 1.5% rests with the top ten. Source material: memory CD4+ T cells sorted from blood. The receptors were gathered from a man aged 18 to 30 in good health. CDR3s include the opening cysteine and the closing phenylalanine or tryptophan. D genes are given only for firm matches.

TRBJ2-7 TRBV5-6 NA CASSHLGDGSSYEQYF
TRBJ2-1 TRBV6-1 NA CASSEGGTWSNEQFF
TRBJ1-1 TRBV18 NA CASSPPLPNTEAFF
TRBJ1-6 TRBV28 NA CASSPRRGGVSPLHF
TRBJ1-1 TRBV2 NA CASRPPGMNTEAFF
TRBJ2-7 TRBV28 NA CASSFGGFYEQYF
TRBJ1-1 TRBV9 NA CASTRKDIVNTEAFF
TRBJ2-2 TRBV9 TRBD1 CASSLATGKDTGELFF
TRBJ1-1 TRBV18 TRBD1 CASSPQGDTEAFF
TRBJ1-1 TRBV9 NA CASSARQDMNTEAFF
TRBJ1-1 TRBV2 NA CASKLGQQYTEAFF
TRBJ2-6 TRBV5-1 NA CASSLEGSGANVLTF
TRBJ1-5 TRBV2 NA CASRPGLSNQPQHF
TRBJ2-2 TRBV4-1 NA CASSQTGLITGELFF
TRBJ1-5 TRBV28 TRBD1 CASSGGTGSNQPQHF
NA TRBV28 TRBD1 CASSISGTVLSYEQYF
TRBJ2-7 TRBV7-9 NA CASSPRGAGDEQYF
TRBJ2-7 TRBV18 TRBD1 CASSPGQDPYEQYF
TRBJ2-1 TRBV7-8 TRBD2 CASSLIAGNYNEQFF
TRBJ1-2 TRBV5-1 NA CASSRDTVYGYTF
TRBJ2-4 TRBV11-2 NA CASSPTALLAKNIQYF
TRBJ2-3 TRBV27 TRBD1 CARTGFGTDTQYF
TRBJ1-2 TRBV4-2 NA CASSQDYRGNYGYTF
TRBJ2-5 TRBV12-5 NA CASASPTGWEETQYF
TRBJ1-1 TRBV18 NA CASSPTDSMNTEAFF
TRBJ2-1 TRBV7-9 TRBD2 CASTRTGGINEQFF
TRBJ1-1 TRBV29-1 NA CSVEDGTRLNTEAFF
TRBJ2-1 TRBV27 NA CASSPRQYGEQFF
TRBJ2-2 TRBV9 TRBD1 CASSVVTGGTGELFF
TRBJ1-1 TRBV9 NA CASSSAGARLNTEAFF
TRBJ1-2 TRBV21-1 NA CASSKARTKMALLDGYTF
TRBJ2-7 TRBV27 TRBD2 CASSSPLSGVGSYEQYF
TRBJ1-6 TRBV4-2 NA CASSQELWDNSPLHF
TRBJ1-2 TRBV6-5 NA CASSYSEGGVYGYTF
TRBJ1-2 TRBV6-1 TRBD1 CASSEKQGADGYTF
TRBJ1-5 TRBV6-1 NA CASSERGQPQHF
TRBJ1-5 TRBV19 NA CASSPGTIANQPQHF
TRBJ1-6 TRBV28 NA CASSSTHRGNSPLHF
TRBJ1-2 TRBV5-1 TRBD1 CASSSGQGYGYTF
TRBJ2-6 TRBV29-1 NA CSVSKSSGANVLTF
TRBJ1-2 TRBV5-1 NA CASSSKNGPLEGYTF
TRBJ2-1 TRBV9 TRBD2 CASSDWGAGVNNEQFF
TRBJ1-2 TRBV29-1 NA CSVEGGPRLNYGYTF
TRBJ2-3 TRBV27 TRBD1 CASSLGQGFILTDTQYF
TRBJ2-3 TRBV25-1 NA CASSEGRGTSTDTQYF
TRBJ2-5 TRBV7-9 NA CASSRGAKETQYF
TRBJ2-5 TRBV7-9 TRBD2 CASSRPSGRKETQYF
TRBJ2-2 TRBV30 NA CAGNWDQKTGELFF
TRBJ2-3 TRBV4-1 NA CASSQGRLGGDTDTQYF
TRBJ1-2 TRBV5-4 NA CASSPSGSGKKYGYTF
TRBJ1-1 TRBV6-5 NA CASKGRNTEAFF
TRBJ2-1 TRBV5-4 TRBD1 CASSRDRGEYNEQFF
TRBJ2-3 TRBV7-2 NA CASSLSRGGDTQYF
TRBJ1-4 TRBV28 TRBD1 CASSFPRGPSNEKLFF
TRBJ2-1 TRBV9 NA CASSVEGLGRPNEQFF
TRBJ1-5 TRBV28 TRBD1 CASSALKFRDRGGQPQHF
TRBJ1-5 TRBV21-1 NA CASSKPAQSPNQPQHF
TRBJ1-2 TRBV2 NA CASRVGNGYTF
TRBJ2-7 TRBV19 NA CASSNRDGSYEQYF
TRBJ2-7 TRBV5-1 NA CASSLTGSAIYEQYF